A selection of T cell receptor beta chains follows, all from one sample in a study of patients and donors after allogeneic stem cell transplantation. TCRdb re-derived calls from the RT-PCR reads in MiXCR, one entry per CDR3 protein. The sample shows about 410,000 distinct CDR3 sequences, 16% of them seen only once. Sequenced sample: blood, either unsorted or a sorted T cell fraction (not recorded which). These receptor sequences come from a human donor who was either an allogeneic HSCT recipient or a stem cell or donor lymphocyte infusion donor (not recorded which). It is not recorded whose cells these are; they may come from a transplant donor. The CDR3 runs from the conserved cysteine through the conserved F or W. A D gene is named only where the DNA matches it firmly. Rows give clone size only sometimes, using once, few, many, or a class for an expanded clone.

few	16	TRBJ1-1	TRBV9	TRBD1	CASSGAGGGLETEAFF	TGTGCCAGCAGCGGGGCAGGGGGCGGTCTAGAGACTGAAGCTTTCTTT
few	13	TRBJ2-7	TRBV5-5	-	CASSFTPPYEQYF	TGTGCCAGCAGCTTTACACCACCCTACGAGCAGTACTTC
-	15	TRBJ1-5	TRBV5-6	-	CASSRRRGFNQPQHF	TGTGCCAGCAGCCGCCGTAGAGGATTCAATCAGCCCCAGCATTTT
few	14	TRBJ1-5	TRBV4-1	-	CASSQDTGDQPQHF	TGCGCCAGCAGCCAAGATACGGGGGATCAGCCCCAGCATTTT
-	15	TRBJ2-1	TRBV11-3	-	CASSPKASTYNEQFF	TGTGCCAGCAGCCCAAAGGCGTCAACCTACAATGAGCAGTTCTTC
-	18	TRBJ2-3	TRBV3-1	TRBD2	CASSQDGGGGGEVDTQYF	TGTGCCAGCAGCCAAGATGGTGGCGGGGGAGGAGAGGTAGATACGCAGTATTTT
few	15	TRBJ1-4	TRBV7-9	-	CASSSGHVSNEKLFF	TGTGCCAGCAGCTCAGGACACGTCTCTAATGAAAAACTGTTTTTT
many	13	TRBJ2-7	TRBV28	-	CASSLPSSYEQYF	TGTGCCAGCAGTCTACCTTCCTCCTACGAGCAGTACTTC
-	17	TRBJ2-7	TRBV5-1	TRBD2	CASSLGLAASGKYEQYF	TGCGCCAGCAGCTTGGGTCTCGCGGCTAGCGGGAAATACGAGCAGTACTTC
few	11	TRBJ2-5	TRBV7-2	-	CASSLDRVPYF	TGTGCCAGCAGCTTAGACCGGGTCCCGTACTTC
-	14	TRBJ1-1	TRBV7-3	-	CASSLNGLPGEAFF	TGTGCCAGCAGCTTAAATGGTCTCCCCGGGGAAGCTTTCTTT
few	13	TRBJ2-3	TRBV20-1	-	CSATKWATDTQYF	TGCAGTGCCACGAAATGGGCTACAGATACGCAGTATTTT
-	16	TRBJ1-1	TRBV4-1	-	CASSQDKGRGGLAAFF	TGCGCCAGCAGCCAAGATAAGGGAAGGGGTGGGTTGGCAGCTTTCTTT
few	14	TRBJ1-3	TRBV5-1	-	CASSLESSGNTIYF	TGCGCCAGCAGCTTGGAGAGCTCTGGAAACACCATATATTTT
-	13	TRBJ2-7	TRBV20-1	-	CSARRAGSYEQYF	TGCAGTGCTAGGAGAGCGGGTTCCTACGAGCAGTACTTC
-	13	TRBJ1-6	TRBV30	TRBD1	CAWRDRGNSPLHF	TGTGCCTGGAGGGACAGGGGCAATTCACCCCTCCATTTT
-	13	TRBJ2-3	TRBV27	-	CASSLDGGYTQYF	TGTGCCAGCAGCTTGGACGGAGGATATACGCAGTATTTT
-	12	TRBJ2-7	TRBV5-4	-	CASSRRWEEQYF	TGTGCCAGCAGCCGCCGGTGGGAAGAGCAGTACTTC
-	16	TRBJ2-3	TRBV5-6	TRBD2	CASSFPSGGPTDTQYF	TGTGCCAGCAGCTTTCCTAGCGGGGGGCCCACAGATACGCAGTATTTT
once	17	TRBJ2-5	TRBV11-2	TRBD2	CASSLPGLAGYQETQYF	TGTGCCAGCAGCTTACCAGGACTAGCGGGGTACCAAGAGACCCAGTACTTC
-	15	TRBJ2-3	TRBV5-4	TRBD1	CASSLGQGHTDTQYF	TGTGCCAGCAGCTTGGGACAGGGGCACACAGATACGCAGTATTTT
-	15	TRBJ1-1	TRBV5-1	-	CASSLVSGVSTEAFF	TGCGCCAGCAGCTTGGTTTCAGGGGTGAGCACTGAAGCTTTCTTT
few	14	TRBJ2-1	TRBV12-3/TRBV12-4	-	CASRLLGPYNEQFF	TGTGCCAGCCGTCTACTGGGGCCCTACAATGAGCAGTTCTTC
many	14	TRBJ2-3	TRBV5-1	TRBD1	CASSLDRGTDTQYF	TGCGCCAGCAGCTTGGACAGGGGGACAGATACGCAGTATTTT
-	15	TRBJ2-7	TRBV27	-	CASSFMKDFTYEQYF	TGTGCCAGCAGCTTTATGAAGGACTTCACCTACGAGCAGTACTTC
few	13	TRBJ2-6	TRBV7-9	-	CARGSPGANVLTF	TGTGCCAGAGGGAGTCCTGGGGCCAACGTCCTGACTTTC
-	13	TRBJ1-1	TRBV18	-	CASSPKGVFVAFF	TGTGCCAGCTCACCAAAGGGGGTCTTCGTAGCTTTCTTT
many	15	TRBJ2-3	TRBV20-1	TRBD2	CSASFLAGLTDTQYF	TGCAGTGCTAGTTTTCTAGCGGGTTTAACAGATACGCAGTATTTT
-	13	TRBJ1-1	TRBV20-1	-	CSARQDMNTEAFF	TGCAGTGCTAGACAGGATATGAACACTGAAGCTTTCTTT
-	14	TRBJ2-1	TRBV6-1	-	CASTLFRNSNEQFF	TGTGCCAGCACCCTTTTTAGGAACAGCAATGAGCAGTTCTTC
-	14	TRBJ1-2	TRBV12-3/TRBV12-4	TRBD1	CASSRTGDWRGYTF	TGTGCCAGCAGCAGGACAGGGGATTGGAGGGGCTACACCTTC
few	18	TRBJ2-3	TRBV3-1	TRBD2	CASSQETSGGPSTDTQYF	TGTGCCAGCAGCCAAGAGACTAGCGGGGGGCCCAGCACAGATACGCAGTATTTT